This T cell receptor beta chain was profiled in a study of blood T cell repertoires in COVID-19. Trimming at V came to 5 bases and at J to 5 bases, leaving 8 bases not matched to a gene. The germline gives CDR1 LNHDA, CDR2 SQIVND (reference sequence). CDR3 length equals 14 residues. The sample holds a few counts of this clone. TCRdb's copy holds only in-frame clones and misses some; the assay was immunoSEQ multiplex PCR. The profile shows 180,000 or so clones, approximately 82% of them singletons. Specimen: peripheral blood. The rearrangement joins TRBV19 to TRBJ1-1, with 7 positions matching TRBD1. The receptor was derived from a human donor with acute or convalescent COVID-19. The donor label of this sample is uncertain. CDR3 loop: CASSFRQGGTEAFF. The CDR3 DNA is TGTGCCAGTAGTTTCCGACAGGGAGGAACTGAAGCTTTCTTT. Using reference TRBV19 and TRBJ1-1 for the parts outside the CDR3, the full variable domain is DGGITQSPKYLFRKEGQNVTLSCEQNLNHDAMYWYRQDPGQGLRLIYYSQIVNDFQKGDIAEGYSVSREKKESFPLTVTSAQKNPTAFYLCASSFRQGGTEAFFGQGTRLTVV.